The clone carrying this T cell receptor (beta chain) has a handful of counts. This specimen belongs to a study of ipilimumab plus nivolumab after autologous stem cell transplantation. Study-level information: Patients received a median of roughly five ipilimumab and about 8 nivolumab doses.

The germline CDR1 and CDR2 sequences are SGHNT and YYREEE (reference sequence). This CDR3 contains 13 residues. The V end was cut by 4 bases, the J end by 2 bases, with 9 bases between. Data came from immunoSEQ multiplex PCR; TCRdb stores just in-frame clones and leaves some out. Of almost 15,000 clones in the sample, around 74% are singletons; the top ten hold more than 9%. Material: PBMCs, obtained in a trial of ipilimumab plus nivolumab as post-transplant consolidation. This clonotype originated in a male donor with primary mediastinal lymphoma. The V call is TRBV5-4, the J call TRBJ1-1, with a possible D match to TRBD1 (5 bases). The CDR3 nucleotides read TGTGCCAGCAGCGCAGGGCAAAACACTGAAGCTTTCTTT. This translates into CASSAGQNTEAFF.